A single sample is the source of the 30 T cell receptor beta chains below, sequenced in a study of blood T cell repertoires in COVID-19. This table comes from immunoSEQ multiplex PCR, and its TCRdb copy is limited to in-frame clones, with some not included. The data show tens of thousands of clones, with approximately 86% seen just once and about 15% held by the top ten. The source material was peripheral blood. The receptor source for this set is a middle-aged man with COVID-19, enrolled during active disease.

This clone has a handful of counts. This chain links TRBV19 with TRBJ1-6; 7 bases are a match to TRBD1. Germline CDR1 LNHDA, CDR2 SQIVND (reference sequence). The CDR3 runs to 15 residues. With V trimmed by 3 bases and J by 8 bases, 7 bases remained unmatched. As DNA, the CDR3 is TGTGCCAGTAGTATTGGTGGGACAGAGGATTCACCCCTCCACTTT. Translated: CASSIGGTEDSPLHF.

J is TRBJ2-1 and V is TRBV7-2; 7 positions match TRBD2. The junction had 6 bases not matched to a gene; V was cut back by 0 bases and J by 4 bases. CDR3 length: 16 residues. In germline, CDR1 is SGHTA, CDR2 FQGNSA. CDR3 DNA: TGTGCCAGCAGCTTAGCCACTGGGGGAGGGTACAATGAGCAGTTCTTC. It yields the protein CASSLATGGGYNEQFF.

The V gene is TRBV10-3, the J gene TRBJ2-3; TRBD2 aligns across 12 bases. J lost 2 bases, V lost 2 bases, and 5 bases had no gene match. The germline V gene encodes CDR1 ENHRY and CDR2 SYGVKD. This CDR3 has 17 residues. The CDR3 loop is CAISEATSGGLTDTQYF. CDR3 nucleotide sequence: TGTGCCATCAGTGAGGCCACTAGCGGGGGGCTCACAGATACGCAGTATTTT.

The chain carries TRBV7-2 and TRBJ1-5, with D tentatively TRBD1 (6 bases). The V gene's germline CDR1 is SGHTA and CDR2 FQGNSA. This CDR3 region has 13 residues. Deletions cut 2 bases from V and 4 bases from J, with 6 bases between. CDR3 in amino acids: CASSLRGNQPQHF. CDR3 bases: TGTGCCAGCAGCTTAAGGGGGAATCAGCCCCAGCATTTT.

This chain links TRBV4-1 with TRBJ2-3; 9 nucleotides agree with TRBD2. V lost 2 bases and J lost 2; bases outside the gene matches: 5. The CDR3 consists of 16 residues. Per the germline V gene, CDR1 is MGHRA and CDR2 is YSYEKL. CDR3 in amino acids: CASSQTSGPFTDTQYF. CDR3 nucleotide sequence: TGCGCCAGCAGCCAAACTAGCGGGCCCTTCACAGATACGCAGTATTTT.

V and J are TRBV29-1 and TRBJ1-3; D perhaps matches TRBD1 (6 bases). V gave up 4 bases and J gave up 4 bases, with 8 bases separating them. CDR1 and CDR2 from the germline V gene are SQVTM and ANQGSEA. The CDR3 contains 12 residues. CDR3 nucleotide sequence: TGCAGCGTTGGGACAGACGGAAACACCATATATTTT. Translated, it gives CSVGTDGNTIYF.

A few counts support this clone. This chain uses TRBV28 with TRBJ1-6, with a possible D match to TRBD1 (5 bases). The length of the CDR3 is 15 residues. V lost 2 bases and J lost 5, with 10 bases in between. Germline V lookup: CDR1 MDHEN, CDR2 SYDVKM. CDR3: CASSLGSGNNSPLHF. For the CDR3, the DNA is TGTGCCAGCAGTTTAGGGTCAGGGAATAATTCACCCCTCCACTTT.

CDR3 DNA: TGTGCCAGCAGCCGGACTAGCGAAAAAGGGGAGCAGTTCTTC. Protein sequence: CASSRTSEKGEQFF. The rearrangement uses TRBV2 and TRBJ2-1; TRBD2 matches 9 bases. Germline CDR1 is SNHLY and CDR2 is FYNNEI. This CDR3 region has 14 residues. V shed 6 bases and J 10 bases; nucleotides not matched to a gene: 10.

The chain joins TRBV28 to TRBJ1-4, with TRBD1 as a possible D gene (6 bases). Between the trimmed V and J ends, which lost 8 bases and 8 bases, there was a span of 21 bases. Germline V CDR1 and CDR2: MDHEN, SYDVKM. The CDR3 contains 15 residues. CDR3 sequence reads: CASLGFVQGGEKLFF. CDR3 DNA: TGTGCCAGCCTCGGGTTTGTACAGGGCGGGGAAAAACTGTTTTTT.

This chain uses TRBV3-1 (or the pseudogene TRBV3-2) with TRBJ2-6; D may be TRBD2 (5 bases). This CDR3 has 15 residues. V gave up 7 bases and J gave up 0 bases, with 10 bases separating them. Germline V gene data show CDR1 as LGHDT and CDR2 as YNNKEL (reference sequence). Written as DNA, the CDR3 is TGTGCCAGCACGGTGGGAGTCTCTGGGGCCAACGTCCTGACTTTC. Its protein is CASTVGVSGANVLTF.

The chain recombines TRBV28 with TRBJ2-5; D unclear. Between the trimmed V and J ends, which lost 3 bases and 0 bases, there was a span of 8 bases. The germline gives CDR1 MDHEN, CDR2 SYDVKM. This CDR3 comprises 14 residues. The CDR3 region is CASSLRIDQETQYF. The CDR3 bases are TGTGCCAGCAGTTTGAGAATTGACCAAGAGACCCAGTACTTC.

V gene TRBV18 combines with J gene TRBJ1-4; D gene uncertain. V lost 0 bases to trimming and J lost 8 bases, with 10 bases between them. The CDR3 length is 14 residues. From germline, CDR1 is KGHSH and CDR2 LQKENI. CDR3 protein: CASSPPSDGEKLFF. Written as DNA, the CDR3 is TGTGCCAGCTCACCACCTTCCGACGGGGAAAAACTGTTTTTT.

The rearrangement uses TRBV27 and TRBJ1-5, with a possible D match to TRBD1 (5 bases). The length of the CDR3 is 14 residues. In germline, CDR1 is MNHEY, CDR2 SMNVEV (reference sequence). V was clipped by 5 bases and J by 8 bases, with 16 bases between them. The CDR3 region is CASSTGGGRKPQHF. CDR3 bases: TGTGCCAGCAGTACCGGGGGGGGAAGGAAGCCCCAGCATTTT.

This clone is a singleton in its sample. The CDR3 here is CAWGPSSGNTIYF. The CDR3 bases are TGTGCCTGGGGACCCAGCTCTGGAAACACCATATATTTT. The chain employs TRBV30 and TRBJ1-3, with unresolved D. V was cut by 5 bases and J by 0 bases, with 8 bases left in between. CDR1 is GTSNPN, CDR2 SVGIG, per germline (reference sequence). The CDR3 runs 13 residues.

This sequence joins TRBV5-1 and TRBJ2-6, with D perhaps matching TRBD2 (7 bases). Per germline, CDR1 SGHRS and CDR2 YFSETQ. V was clipped by 5 bases and J by 3 bases, with 15 bases between them. This CDR3 comprises 16 residues. CDR3 DNA sequence: TGCGCCAGCAGACAAACCGGGGGGCTTGGGGCCAACGTCCTGACTTTC. This encodes CASRQTGGLGANVLTF.

This clone has more than one count but fewer than ten. V and J are TRBV3-1 (or the pseudogene TRBV3-2) and TRBJ2-5; 9 positions match TRBD2. The CDR3 loop spans 13 amino acids. CDR1 LGHDT and CDR2 YNNKEL come from the germline V gene (reference sequence). The V gene end was trimmed by 4 bases and the J gene end by 6 bases; junction bases not matched to a gene: 3. The CDR3 coding sequence is TGTGCCAGCAGCCGCGGGGGGGCTAAGACCCAGTACTTC. This codes for CASSRGGAKTQYF.

The chain has TRBV7-9 and TRBJ2-5; the match to TRBD2 covers 7 bases. The CDR3 spans 15 residues. CDR1 is SEHNR, CDR2 FQNEAQ, per germline (reference sequence). V shed 5 bases and J 0 bases; nucleotides not matched to a gene: 6. The CDR3 coding sequence is TGTGCCAGCAGCGCTCGACTAGCAGACCAAGAGACCCAGTACTTC. The encoded protein is CASSARLADQETQYF.

The chain carries TRBV5-1 and TRBJ2-4; 9 bases match TRBD1. Losses at the gene ends were 2 bases for V and 6 bases for J; bases not matched to a gene: 3. Per germline, CDR1 SGHRS and CDR2 YFSETQ. CDR3 length: 14 residues. The CDR3 nucleotides read TGCGCCAGCAGCTTCACAGGGGGCCGAAACATTCAGTACTTC. It codes for CASSFTGGRNIQYF.

The rearrangement links TRBV19 to TRBJ2-5; weak D call: TRBD2 (5 bases). Germline lookup yields CDR1 LNHDA and CDR2 SQIVND (reference sequence). The CDR3 extends over 13 amino acids. V was cut by 3 bases and J by 4 bases, with 9 bases left in between. The CDR3 sequence is CASSINRGETQYF. For the CDR3, the DNA is TGTGCCAGTAGTATCAACCGGGGAGAGACCCAGTACTTC.

This chain connects TRBV28 to TRBJ1-5; no reliable D call. The CDR3 is made up of 12 amino acids. V lost 6 bases to trimming and J lost 5 bases, with 8 bases between them. Germline CDR1 is MDHEN and CDR2 is SYDVKM. CDR3 amino acids: CASRIEDQPQHF. As DNA, the CDR3 is TGTGCCAGCAGAATAGAAGATCAGCCCCAGCATTTT.

This clone was recorded once. V usage is TRBV5-1 and J usage is TRBJ1-4, with D perhaps TRBD1 (5 bases). Between the trimmed V and J ends, which lost 4 bases and 8 bases, there was a span of 15 bases. Germline assignment: CDR1 SGHRS and CDR2 YFSETQ. The CDR3 extends over 14 amino acids. The CDR3 nucleotides are TGCGCCAGCAGCCAGGGCGAATTTAGGGAAAAACTGTTTTTT. Translated: CASSQGEFREKLFF.

The chain has TRBV30 and TRBJ1-1, with D possibly matching TRBD1 (5 bases). The CDR3 contains 15 residues. The germline V and J ends were trimmed by 2 bases and 4 bases, with 17 bases remaining between them. CDR1 GTSNPN and CDR2 SVGIG come from the germline V gene (reference sequence). The CDR3 loop reads CAWSPADGGSTEAFF. The CDR3 DNA follows: TGTGCCTGGAGTCCCGCGGACGGGGGGAGCACTGAAGCTTTCTTT.

The chain uses TRBV5-1 and TRBJ2-7; D is possibly TRBD2 (5 bases). Per germline, CDR1 SGHRS and CDR2 YFSETQ. With 3 bases removed from V and 5 bases from J, the gap between germline ends came to 12 bases. The CDR3 is made up of 13 amino acids. CDR3 coding DNA: TGCGCCAGCAGCTCGGGGTTTCTGAACGAGCAGTACTTC. As protein: CASSSGFLNEQYF.

This chain connects TRBV7-9 to TRBJ2-3; 8 positions match TRBD1. V shed 5 bases and J 3 bases; nucleotides not matched to a gene: 10. The CDR3 is made up of 16 amino acids. CDR1 is SEHNR and CDR2 is FQNEAQ in the germline V gene (reference sequence). CDR3 sequence reads: CASSPNRGISTDTQYF. CDR3 DNA: TGTGCCAGCAGCCCAAACAGGGGGATTTCAACAGATACGCAGTATTTT.

This chain links TRBV25-1 with TRBJ2-7, with D maybe TRBD1 (6 bases). Germline assignment: CDR1 MGHDK and CDR2 SYGVNS. The CDR3 length is 17 residues. Trimming removed 1 base at V and 1 base at J, with 17 bases between. This CDR3 is CASSESHQQGGSYEQYF. Written as DNA, the CDR3 is TGTGCCAGCAGTGAATCCCATCAACAGGGTGGGTCCTACGAGCAGTACTTC.

The rearrangement uses TRBV5-1 and TRBJ2-4, with 12 bases identical to TRBD2. Germline V gene sequence: CDR1 SGHRS, CDR2 YFSETQ. CDR3 length equals 16 residues. The V segment lost 0 bases and the J segment 8 bases; nucleotides outside the gene matches: 6. The CDR3 coding sequence is TGCGCCAGCAGCTTGGGACTAGCGGGGGCGAAAGACATTCAGTACTTC. It codes for CASSLGLAGAKDIQYF. Based on the CDR3 plus reference TRBV5-1 and TRBJ2-4, the full variable domain is KAGVTQTPRYLIKTRGQQVTLSCSPISGHRSVSWYQQTPGQGLQFLFEYFSETQRNKGNFPGRFSGRQFSNSRSEMNVSTLELGDSALYLCASSLGLAGAKDIQYFGAGTRLSVL.

The CDR3 loop reads CASSLGGPTASETQYF. The CDR3 DNA reads as TGTGCCAGCAGCTTGGGCGGGCCGACCGCCTCGGAGACCCAGTACTTC. The rearrangement links TRBV5-6 to TRBJ2-5; a weak D match, TRBD2 (5 bases). Between the trimmed V and J ends, which lost 0 bases and 5 bases, there was a span of 17 bases. Germline V gene data show CDR1 as SGHDT and CDR2 as YYEEEE. This CDR3 has 16 residues.

This sequence joins TRBV29-1 and TRBJ1-3; D may be TRBD1 (5 bases). The germline V and J ends were trimmed by 4 bases and 6 bases, with 10 bases remaining between them. The CDR3 is 12 residues long. Looked up from germline, CDR1 is SQVTM and CDR2 is ANQGSEA. Here the CDR3 reads CSVAETENTIYF. As DNA, the CDR3 is TGCAGCGTTGCAGAGACAGAAAACACCATATATTTT.

V and J are TRBV10-3 and TRBJ2-5; 10 nucleotides align to TRBD2. Germline CDR1 is ENHRY and CDR2 is SYGVKD. J gave up 5 bases and V 6 bases, and 0 bases lay outside the gene matches. The CDR3 runs 12 residues. CDR3 DNA: TGTGCCATCAGGACTAGCGGGGAGACCCAGTACTTC. Translation: CAIRTSGETQYF.

V and J are TRBV6-5 and TRBJ2-6; D is undetermined. V shed 11 bases and J shed 4 bases, with 12 bases lying between them. The CDR3 has 13 amino acids. The germline V gene encodes CDR1 MNHEY and CDR2 SVGAGI. The CDR3 region is CAASPLGANVLTF. The CDR3 DNA sequence: TGTGCCGCGTCCCCCTTAGGGGCCAACGTCCTGACTTTC.